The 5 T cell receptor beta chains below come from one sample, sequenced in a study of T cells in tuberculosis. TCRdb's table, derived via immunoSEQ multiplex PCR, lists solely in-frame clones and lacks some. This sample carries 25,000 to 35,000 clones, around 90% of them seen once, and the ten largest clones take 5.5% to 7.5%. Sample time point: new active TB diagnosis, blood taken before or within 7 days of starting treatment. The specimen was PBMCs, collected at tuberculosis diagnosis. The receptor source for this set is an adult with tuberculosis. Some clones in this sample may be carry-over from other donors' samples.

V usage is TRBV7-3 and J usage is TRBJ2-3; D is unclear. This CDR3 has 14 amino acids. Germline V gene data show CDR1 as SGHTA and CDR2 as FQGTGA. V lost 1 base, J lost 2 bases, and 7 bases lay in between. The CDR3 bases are TGTGCCAGCAGCTTAAACAGCAACACAGATACGCAGTATTTT. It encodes CASSLNSNTDTQYF.

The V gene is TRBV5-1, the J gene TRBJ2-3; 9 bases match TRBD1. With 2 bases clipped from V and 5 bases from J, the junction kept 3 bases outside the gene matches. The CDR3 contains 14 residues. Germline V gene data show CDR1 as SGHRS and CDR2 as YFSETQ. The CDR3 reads CASSLQGAGDTQYF. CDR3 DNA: TGCGCCAGCAGCTTACAGGGGGCGGGAGATACGCAGTATTTT.

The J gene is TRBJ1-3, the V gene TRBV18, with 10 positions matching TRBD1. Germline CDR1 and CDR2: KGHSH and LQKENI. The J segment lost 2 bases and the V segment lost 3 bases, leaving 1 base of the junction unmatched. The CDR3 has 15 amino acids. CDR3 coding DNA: TGTGCCAGCTCACCCGGGACAGGGGCTGGAAACACCATATATTTT. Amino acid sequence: CASSPGTGAGNTIYF.

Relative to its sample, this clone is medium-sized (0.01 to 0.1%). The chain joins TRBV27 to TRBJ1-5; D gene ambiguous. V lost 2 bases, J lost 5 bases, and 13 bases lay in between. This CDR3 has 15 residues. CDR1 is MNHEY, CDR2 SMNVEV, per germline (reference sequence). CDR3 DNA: TGTGCCAGCAGTTTAGGTAGTGCCCCCCATCAGCCCCAGCATTTT. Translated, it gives CASSLGSAPHQPQHF.

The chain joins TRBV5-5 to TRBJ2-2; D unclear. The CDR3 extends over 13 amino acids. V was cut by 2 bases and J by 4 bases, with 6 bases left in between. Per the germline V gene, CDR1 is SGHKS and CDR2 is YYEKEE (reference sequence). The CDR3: CASSFASTGELFF. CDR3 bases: TGTGCCAGCAGCTTTGCGAGCACCGGGGAGCTGTTTTTT.